This T cell receptor (beta chain) was recovered during a study of T cell repertoires in aging, cancer and after chemotherapy. Rearranged V-D-J TRB sequences were amplified with a mixed TRB-A/B primer pool. TCRdb called the multiplex PCR reads again in MiXCR, with one record for every CDR3 protein. Of roughly 4,200 distinct CDR3 sequences detected, 25% to 30% appear once; the ten largest clones hold around 31%. V was pared by 1 base and J by 13 bases, with 10 bases of the junction left unmatched. There are 17 residues in the CDR3. The V gene's germline CDR1 is LNHDA and CDR2 SQIVND (reference sequence). The template was genomic DNA from peripheral blood, not RNA.

The sample was blood. The receptor's source is a human donor with a blood cancer. The rearrangement joins TRBV19 to TRBJ2-4; 16 bases are shared with TRBD2. The CDR3 DNA follows: TGTGCCAGTAGTATAGGGAGGGGACTAGCGGGAGGGAGTTGGCAGTACTTC. Translation gives CASSIGRGLAGGSWQYF.